The clone carrying this TCR beta chain was observed many times. The data stem from a study of T-cell reconstitution after alpha-beta-depleted transplantation in children. TCRbeta library preparation incorporated unique molecular identifiers. A single record per CDR3 protein comes from TCRdb applying MiXCR to the PCR reads. The sample lists about 280,000 distinct CDR3 sequences, roughly 11% seen once, with roughly a quarter in the top ten. V lost 5 bases and J lost 0, with 9 bases in between. The germline V gene encodes CDR1 SGHAT and CDR2 FQNNGV. The CDR3 spans 14 residues. The specimen comprised peripheral blood, sampled 180 days after TCRalphabeta/CD19-depleted stem cell transplant. The source of this sequence is a male patient between 2 and 10 years old who had a stem cell transplant for chronic granulomatous disease, so the T cells may come from the graft donor. The genes are TRBV11-2 and TRBJ2-3; D gene uncertain. The CDR3 nucleotides read TGTGCCAGCAGCCGCACTTCGAGCACAGATACGCAGTATTTT. It specifies CASSRTSSTDTQYF.